This entry concerns a single T cell receptor beta chain. The target antigen is unknown. Using its own MiXCR run on the reads, TCRdb lists one record per CDR3 protein. The sample shows 80,000 or so distinct CDR3 sequences, 20% to 30% of them seen only once. Germline CDR1 and CDR2: DFQATT and SNEGSKA (reference sequence). This CDR3 is built from 15 residues. V dropped 2 bases and J dropped 4 bases, with 16 bases sitting between them. This record comes from a study of T cell repertoires in cytomegalovirus infection. On the study more broadly: Recently identified HLA-C-restricted and well-studied HLA-B-restricted CMV epitopes were used.

Points from the study as a whole: CMV-specific TCR beta clonotypes restricted by HLA-C dominated the ex vivo response.

This clonotype originated in a human donor in good health (CMV status not recorded). Some clones in this sample may be carry-over from other donors' samples. The sequences come from CD8+ T cells from cultured PBMCs, collected from culture after CMV antigen stimulation. V is TRBV20-1 and J is TRBJ2-3; tentative D call: TRBD1 (6 bases). CDR3 sequence reads: CSARRDNQGADTQYF. The CDR3 DNA reads as TGCAGTGCTAGACGGGACAACCAAGGGGCAGATACGCAGTATTTT.